The TCR beta chain under discussion was sequenced for a study of blood T cells in healthy people across ages. Regarding the study as a whole: As naive T cell percentage varied, TCR beta diversity correlated strongly with it. Comparison with aged donors showed that long-lived donors had more naive CD4+ cells and higher diversity. One million T cells yielded diversity estimates that were considered underestimates.

Between the trimmed V and J ends, which lost 1 base and 14 bases, there was a span of 25 bases. This CDR3 is 16 amino acids long. The authors ran a second PCR of about 6 to 11 cycles using a sample-barcoded 5' primer and a J-beta primer mix. All samples yielded 3 million or more CDR3-containing paired-end reads. TCRdb re-derived calls from the 5' RACE reads in MiXCR, one entry per CDR3 protein. This table holds approximately 730,000 distinct CDR3 sequences, about 55% found once. As regards this clonotype: The antigen remains unidentified.

Specimen: blood. This sequence was found in a man aged 80 or over in good health. The genes are TRBV12-3 or TRBV12-4 and TRBJ2-3; D is possibly TRBD2 (6 bases). CDR3 in amino acids: CASSLGLVGGHRYAYF. The CDR3 bases are TGTGCCAGCAGTTTAGGTCTGGTCGGAGGGCACAGATACGCGTATTTT.